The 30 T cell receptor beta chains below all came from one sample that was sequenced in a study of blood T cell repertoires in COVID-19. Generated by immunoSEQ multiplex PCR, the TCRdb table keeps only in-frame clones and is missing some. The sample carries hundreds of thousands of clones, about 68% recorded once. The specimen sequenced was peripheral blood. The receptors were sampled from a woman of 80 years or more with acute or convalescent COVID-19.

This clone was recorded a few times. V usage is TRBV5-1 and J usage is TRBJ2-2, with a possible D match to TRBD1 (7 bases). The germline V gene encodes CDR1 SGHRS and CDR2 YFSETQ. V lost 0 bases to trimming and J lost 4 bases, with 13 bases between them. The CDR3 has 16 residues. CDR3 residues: CASSLGTRGATGELFF. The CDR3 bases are TGCGCCAGCAGCTTGGGTACCAGGGGGGCCACCGGGGAGCTGTTTTTT.

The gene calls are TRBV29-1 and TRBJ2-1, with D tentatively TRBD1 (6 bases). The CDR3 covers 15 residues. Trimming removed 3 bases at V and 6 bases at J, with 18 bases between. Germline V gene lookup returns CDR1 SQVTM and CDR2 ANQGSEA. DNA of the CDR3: TGCAGCGTTGAGGACCGGACAGCAAAACTCAATGAGCAGTTCTTC. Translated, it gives CSVEDRTAKLNEQFF.

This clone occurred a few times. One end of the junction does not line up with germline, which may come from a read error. The CDR3 nucleotides are TGTGCCAGCACCTTGGACAGGGGCTATGGCTACACCTTC. Translated, it gives CASTLDRGYGYTF. V usage is TRBV5-5 and J usage is TRBJ1-2, with TRBD1 matching over 9 bases. This CDR3 is 13 amino acids long. From germline, CDR1 is SGHKS and CDR2 YYEKEE (reference sequence).

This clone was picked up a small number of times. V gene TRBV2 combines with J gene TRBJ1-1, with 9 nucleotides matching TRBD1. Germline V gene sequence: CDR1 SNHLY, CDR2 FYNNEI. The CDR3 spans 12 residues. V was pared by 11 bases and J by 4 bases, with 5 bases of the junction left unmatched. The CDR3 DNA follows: TGTGCCGCGGGACAGGGCCCCACTGAAGCTTTCTTT. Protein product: CAAGQGPTEAFF.

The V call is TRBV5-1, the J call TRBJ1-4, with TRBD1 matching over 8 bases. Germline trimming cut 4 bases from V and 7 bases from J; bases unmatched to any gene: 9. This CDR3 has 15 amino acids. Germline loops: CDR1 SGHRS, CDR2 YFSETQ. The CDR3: CASSADPDRAEKLFF. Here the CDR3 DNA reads TGCGCCAGCAGCGCCGATCCGGACAGGGCTGAAAAACTGTTTTTT.

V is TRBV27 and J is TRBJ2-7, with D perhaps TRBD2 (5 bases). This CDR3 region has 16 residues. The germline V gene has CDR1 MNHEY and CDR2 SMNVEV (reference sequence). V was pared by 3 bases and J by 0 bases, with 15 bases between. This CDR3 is CASSLMAGPGSYEQYF. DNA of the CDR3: TGTGCCAGCAGTTTGATGGCGGGCCCCGGCTCCTACGAGCAGTACTTC.

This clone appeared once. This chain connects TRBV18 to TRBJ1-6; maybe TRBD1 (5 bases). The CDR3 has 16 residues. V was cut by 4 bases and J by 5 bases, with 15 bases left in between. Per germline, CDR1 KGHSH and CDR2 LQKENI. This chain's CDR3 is CASSLSGRGDNSPLHF. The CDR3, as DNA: TGTGCCAGCTCACTTTCCGGCCGGGGGGATAATTCACCCCTCCACTTT.

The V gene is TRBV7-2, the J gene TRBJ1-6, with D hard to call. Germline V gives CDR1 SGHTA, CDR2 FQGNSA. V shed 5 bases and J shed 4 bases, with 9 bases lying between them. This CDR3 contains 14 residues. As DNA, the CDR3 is TGTGCCAGCAGCCTAGTACAGTATAATTCACCCCTCCACTTT. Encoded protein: CASSLVQYNSPLHF.

The CDR3 reads CASSRVERGGTQYF. CDR3 nucleotide sequence: TGTGCCAGCAGCCGTGTCGAGCGGGGGGGCACGCAGTATTTT. The rearrangement links TRBV3-1 (or the pseudogene TRBV3-2) to TRBJ2-3; 10 bases are shared with TRBD2. Per germline, CDR1 LGHDT and CDR2 YNNKEL (reference sequence). This CDR3 comprises 14 residues. V trimming: 4 bases; J trimming: 9 bases; junction bases outside the gene matches: 7.

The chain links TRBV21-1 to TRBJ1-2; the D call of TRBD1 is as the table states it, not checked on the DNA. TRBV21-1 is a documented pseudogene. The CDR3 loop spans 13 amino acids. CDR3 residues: CASSPRDRGVRTF. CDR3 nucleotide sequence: TGTGCCAGCAGCCCTCGGGACAGGGGTGTTCGCACCTTC.

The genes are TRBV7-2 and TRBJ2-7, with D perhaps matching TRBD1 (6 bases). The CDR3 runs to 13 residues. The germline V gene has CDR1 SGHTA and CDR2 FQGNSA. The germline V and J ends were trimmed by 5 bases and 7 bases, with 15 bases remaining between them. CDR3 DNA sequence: TGTGCCAGCAGCAATTTACAGGGTGGAGAGCAGTACTTC. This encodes CASSNLQGGEQYF. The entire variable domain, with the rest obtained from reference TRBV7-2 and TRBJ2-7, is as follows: GAGVSQSPSNKVTEKGKDVELRCDPISGHTALYWYRQSLGQGLEFLIYFQGNSAPDKSGLPSDRFSAERTGGSVSTLTIQRTQQEDSAVYLCASSNLQGGEQYFGPGTRLTVT.

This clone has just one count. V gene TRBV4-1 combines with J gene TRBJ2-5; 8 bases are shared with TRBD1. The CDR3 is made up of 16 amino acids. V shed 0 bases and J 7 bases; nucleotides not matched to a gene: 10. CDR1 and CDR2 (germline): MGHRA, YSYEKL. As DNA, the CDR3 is TGCGCCAGCAGCCAAGACGGTACAGGGGGGCTGGGGACCCAGTACTTC. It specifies CASSQDGTGGLGTQYF.

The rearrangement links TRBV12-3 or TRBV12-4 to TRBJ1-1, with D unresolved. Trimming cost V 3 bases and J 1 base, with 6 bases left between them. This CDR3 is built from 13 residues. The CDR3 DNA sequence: TGTGCCAGCAGTTTTTCGGGGAACACTGAAGCTTTCTTT. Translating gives CASSFSGNTEAFF.

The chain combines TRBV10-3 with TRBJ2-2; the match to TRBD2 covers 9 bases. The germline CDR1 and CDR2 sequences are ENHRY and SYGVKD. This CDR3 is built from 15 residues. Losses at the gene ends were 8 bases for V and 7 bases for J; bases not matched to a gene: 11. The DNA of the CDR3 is TGTGCCATCGACGGCGGGGGGGCCGGGAACGGGGAGCTGTTTTTT. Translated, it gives CAIDGGGAGNGELFF.

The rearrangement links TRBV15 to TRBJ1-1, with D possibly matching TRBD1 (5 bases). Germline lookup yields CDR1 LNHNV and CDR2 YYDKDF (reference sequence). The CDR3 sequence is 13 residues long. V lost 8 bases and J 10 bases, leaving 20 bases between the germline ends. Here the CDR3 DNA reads TGTGCCACCGGAGGGACTATCCAAGGAGGAGCTTTCTTT. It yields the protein CATGGTIQGGAFF.

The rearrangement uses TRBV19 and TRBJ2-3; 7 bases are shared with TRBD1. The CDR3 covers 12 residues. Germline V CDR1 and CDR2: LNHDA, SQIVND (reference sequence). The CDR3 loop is CASGPGGDTQYF. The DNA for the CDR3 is TGTGCTTCAGGGCCAGGGGGAGATACGCAGTATTTT. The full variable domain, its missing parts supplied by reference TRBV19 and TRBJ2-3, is DGGITQSPKYLFRKEGQNVTLSCEQNLNHDAMYWYRQDPGQGLRLIYYSQIVNDFQKGDIAEGYSVSREKKESFPLTVTSAQKNPTAFYLCASGPGGDTQYFGPGTRLTVL.

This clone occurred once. CDR3 bases: TGTGCCAGCAGCCGCAGGGGCTCTGGAAACACCATATATTTT. This gives the protein CASSRRGSGNTIYF. V is TRBV5-6 and J is TRBJ1-3; weak D call: TRBD1 (6 bases). The CDR3 runs to 14 residues. Between the trimmed V and J ends, which lost 4 bases and 0 bases, there was a span of 8 bases. In germline, CDR1 is SGHDT, CDR2 YYEEEE.

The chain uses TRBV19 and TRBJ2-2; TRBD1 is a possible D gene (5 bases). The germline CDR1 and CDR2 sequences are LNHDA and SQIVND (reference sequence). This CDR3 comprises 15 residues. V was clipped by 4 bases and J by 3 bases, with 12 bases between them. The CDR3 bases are TGTGCCAGTAGTAGGTCAGGGATTGACACCGGGGAGCTGTTTTTT. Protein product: CASSRSGIDTGELFF.

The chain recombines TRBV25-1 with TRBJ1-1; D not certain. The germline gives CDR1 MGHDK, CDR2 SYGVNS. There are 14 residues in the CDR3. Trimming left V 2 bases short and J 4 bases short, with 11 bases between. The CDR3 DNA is TGTGCCAGCAGTGAACCGGGGATTCTCACTGAAGCTTTCTTT. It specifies CASSEPGILTEAFF.

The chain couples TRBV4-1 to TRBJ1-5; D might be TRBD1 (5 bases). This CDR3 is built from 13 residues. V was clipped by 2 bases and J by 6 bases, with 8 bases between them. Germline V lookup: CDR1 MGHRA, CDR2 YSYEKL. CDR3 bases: TGCGCCAGCAGCCAACAGGGATTTCAGCCCCAGCATTTT. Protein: CASSQQGFQPQHF.

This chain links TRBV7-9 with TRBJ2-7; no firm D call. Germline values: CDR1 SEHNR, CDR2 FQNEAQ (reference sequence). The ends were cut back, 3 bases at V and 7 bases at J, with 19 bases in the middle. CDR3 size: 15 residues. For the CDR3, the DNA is TGTGCCAGCAGCTTGCAGAGGCCGGCGATCGGAGAGCAGTACTTC. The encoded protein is CASSLQRPAIGEQYF.

The CDR3 nucleotides read TGTGCCTGGAGGAAGAACGGGGTTGAGCAGTTCTTC. It translates to CAWRKNGVEQFF. V gene TRBV30 combines with J gene TRBJ2-1, with D perhaps matching TRBD2 (5 bases). V was cut by 3 bases and J by 9 bases, with 12 bases left in between. The germline V gene encodes CDR1 GTSNPN and CDR2 SVGIG (reference sequence). The length of the CDR3 is 12 residues.

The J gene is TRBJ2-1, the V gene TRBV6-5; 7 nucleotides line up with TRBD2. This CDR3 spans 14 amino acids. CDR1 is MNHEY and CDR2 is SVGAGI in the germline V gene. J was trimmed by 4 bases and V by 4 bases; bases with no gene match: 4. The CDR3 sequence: CASSSAGKYNEQFF. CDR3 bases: TGTGCCAGCAGTTCAGCGGGGAAATACAATGAGCAGTTCTTC.

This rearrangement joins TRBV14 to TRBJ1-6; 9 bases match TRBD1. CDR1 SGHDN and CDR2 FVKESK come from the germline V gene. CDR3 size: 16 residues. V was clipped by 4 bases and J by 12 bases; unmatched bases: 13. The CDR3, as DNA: TGTGCCAGCAGCCCGATCGGACAGGGGACGGGGGGACCCCTCCACTTT. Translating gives CASSPIGQGTGGPLHF.

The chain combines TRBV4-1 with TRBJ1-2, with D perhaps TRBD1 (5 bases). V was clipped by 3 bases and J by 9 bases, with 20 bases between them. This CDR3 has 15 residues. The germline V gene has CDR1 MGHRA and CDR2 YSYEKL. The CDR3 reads CASSHPGENLWRYTF. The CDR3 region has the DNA TGCGCCAGCAGCCACCCGGGGGAAAATCTATGGCGCTACACCTTC.

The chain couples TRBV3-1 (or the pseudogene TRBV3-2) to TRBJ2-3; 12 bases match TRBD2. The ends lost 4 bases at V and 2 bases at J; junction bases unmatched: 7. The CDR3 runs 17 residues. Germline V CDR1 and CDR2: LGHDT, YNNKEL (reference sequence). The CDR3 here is CASSLTRTSGTTDTQYF. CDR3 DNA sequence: TGTGCCAGCAGCCTTACCCGGACTAGCGGGACCACAGATACGCAGTATTTT.

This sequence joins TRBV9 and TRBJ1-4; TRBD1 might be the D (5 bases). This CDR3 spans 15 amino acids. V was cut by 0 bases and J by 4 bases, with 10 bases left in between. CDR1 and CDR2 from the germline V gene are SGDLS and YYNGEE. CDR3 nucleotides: TGTGCCAGCAGCGTAGACGGGGACTATAATGAAAAACTGTTTTTT. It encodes CASSVDGDYNEKLFF.

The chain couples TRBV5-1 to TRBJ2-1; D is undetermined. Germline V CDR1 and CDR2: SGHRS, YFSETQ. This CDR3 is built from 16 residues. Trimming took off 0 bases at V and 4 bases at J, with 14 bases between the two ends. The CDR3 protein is CASSLGQLGVYNEQFF. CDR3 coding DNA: TGCGCCAGCAGCTTGGGTCAACTTGGTGTGTACAATGAGCAGTTCTTC. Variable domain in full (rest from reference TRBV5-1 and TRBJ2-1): KAGVTQTPRYLIKTRGQQVTLSCSPISGHRSVSWYQQTPGQGLQFLFEYFSETQRNKGNFPGRFSGRQFSNSRSEMNVSTLELGDSALYLCASSLGQLGVYNEQFFGPGTRLTVL.

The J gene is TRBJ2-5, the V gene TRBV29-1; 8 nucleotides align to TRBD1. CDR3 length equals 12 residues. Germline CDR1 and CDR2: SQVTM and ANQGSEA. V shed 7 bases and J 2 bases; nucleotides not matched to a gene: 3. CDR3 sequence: CSAQGGQETQYF. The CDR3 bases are TGCAGCGCACAGGGGGGACAAGAGACCCAGTACTTC. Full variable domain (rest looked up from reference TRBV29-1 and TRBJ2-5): SAVISQKPSRDICQRGTSLTIQCQVDSQVTMMFWYRQQPGQSLTLIATANQGSEATYESGFVIDKFPISRPNLTFSTLTVSNMSPEDSSIYLCSAQGGQETQYFGPGTRLLVL.

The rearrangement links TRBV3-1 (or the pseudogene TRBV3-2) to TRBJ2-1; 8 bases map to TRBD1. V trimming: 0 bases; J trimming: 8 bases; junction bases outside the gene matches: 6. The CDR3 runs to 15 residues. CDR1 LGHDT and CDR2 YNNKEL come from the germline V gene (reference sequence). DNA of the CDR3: TGTGCCAGCAGCCAAGAAGGGTCAGGGGGCCATGAGCAGTTCTTC. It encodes CASSQEGSGGHEQFF.